This T cell receptor beta chain was identified in a study of blood T cell repertoires in COVID-19. For the study at large: Some COVID-19 samples were acute and others convalescent; all came from the United States, Italy and Spain. In each case, the material was cDNA or gDNA derived from T cells, B-cell-depleted T cells, or PBMCs.

TCRdb's copy holds only in-frame clones and misses some; the assay was immunoSEQ multiplex PCR. The data show 15,000 to 20,000 clones, around 80% seen once. V dropped 3 bases and J dropped 5; count of bases not matched to a gene: 5. CDR1 and CDR2 (germline): SGHRS, YFSETQ. The CDR3 spans 14 residues. Material: peripheral blood. J is TRBJ2-5 and V is TRBV5-1, with TRBD1 identical over 9 bases. The clonotype originates from a man between 60 and 75 years old with acute or convalescent COVID-19. CDR3: CASSSGTGSETQYF. In DNA form, the CDR3 reads TGCGCCAGCAGCTCTGGGACAGGGAGTGAGACCCAGTACTTC.